This T cell receptor beta chain was identified during a study of blood T cell repertoires in COVID-19. Across the study: COVID-19 samples from acute and convalescent phases originated in the United States, Italy and Spain. The cDNA or gDNA used as material had been derived from T cells, B-cell-depleted T cells, or PBMCs.

In the original processing: Amplification of reference gene primers was used by the study to estimate nucleated cell counts. The protocol was immunoSEQ multiplex PCR, while the TCRdb copy is restricted to in-frame clones and leaves out a portion. That table furnishes V, J and clone size, whereas the DNA furnished D and trimming. The sample has some 24,000 clones, roughly 87% seen once. This clone was observed once. The sequenced sample was peripheral blood. This receptor was obtained from a human donor in a cohort sampled during active COVID-19.

CDR3 loop: CASSAGLVNEKLFF. As DNA, the CDR3 is TGTGCCAGCAGCGCAGGGCTGGTTAATGAAAAACTGTTTTTT. The rearrangement links TRBV5-6 to TRBJ1-4; tentatively, D is TRBD1 (5 bases). Germline V lookup: CDR1 SGHDT, CDR2 YYEEEE. V was clipped by 4 bases and J by 4 bases, with 11 bases between them. CDR3 length: 14 amino acids.